This T cell receptor beta chain was recorded in a study of OX40 agonist ivuxolimab in advanced cancers. General notes on the study: Ivuxolimab was an agonistic, fully human IgG2 monoclonal antibody directed against OX40 (CD134), a costimulatory receptor. The point of sequencing TCRbeta in the periphery was to test whether ivuxolimab changed TCR sequence diversity and drove clonal T-cell expansion. Partial responses were achieved by three dose-escalation patients, of whom one had hepatocellular carcinoma and two had cutaneous melanoma. The dose-escalation cohort was roughly 80% male with a mean age of approximately 60 years, ranging from about 23 to 85. Intravenous ivuxolimab was administered to patients every 2 weeks at six dose levels: 0.01, 0.1, 0.3, 1.5, 3 and 10 mg/kg. Of the approximately 53 patients in dose escalation, 19 had hepatocellular carcinoma, about 15 had melanoma, 9 had renal cell carcinoma and 9 had head and neck cancer. Prior anti-PD-1, anti-PD-L1 or anti-CTLA-4 therapy was permitted, and 30% to 45% of dose-escalation patients had received checkpoint inhibitors. The monotherapy dose-escalation portion (N ≈ 55 patients) of the phase I ivuxolimab trial is reported in the paper.

Paper-wide results and their limitations: At doses from 0.1 to 3.0 mg/kg, clonal expansion was seen in both CD4+ and CD8+ blood T cells between baseline and week 6. In partial responders in the 0.1-3.0 mg/kg groups, normalized peripheral clonal expansion was found to be among the lowest, especially among CD8+ T cells. Antigen specificity was not determined for the clonally expanded peripheral T cells. After ivuxolimab, more expanded clones were found on average in CD8+ T cells than in CD4+ T cells. Low levels of normalized T-cell clonal expansion were also seen in some patients who did not respond.

Genomic DNA was isolated from the sorted cells so that the TCRbeta CDR3 region could be sequenced. The immunoSEQ Assay was used for sequencing of TCRbeta CDR3 regions. This immuneACCESS table, as held by TCRdb, lists in-frame sequences with V and J called but not all clones. Of the missing ones, under half trace to an unresolved V gene in checked studies; the others have no known cause. For this sample there are approximately 30,000 clones; 70% to 80% appear just once. The top ten clonotypes cover around 33% of the sample. Concerning this clone: The specificity of this receptor is unknown. Per-nucleotide qualities are absent, and no much larger clonotype sits a single base away.

Patients with autoimmune disease history or receiving systemic immunosuppression were excluded from the trial. Peripheral blood for TCR sequencing was collected from all dose cohorts at baseline, on cycle 4 day 1, and on cycle 7 day 1. The samples were taken from a phase I, first-in-human, multicenter, open-label dose-escalation trial of ivuxolimab. Adults with locally advanced or metastatic head and neck squamous cell, hepatocellular, melanoma or renal cell carcinoma were enrolled in the trial. Before TCR sequencing, CD4+ and CD8+ T cells were separately sorted from peripheral blood. V is clipped by 0 bases and J by 0 bases, and the sequence between their germline boundaries is 10 bases long. Based on the germline V gene, the CDR1 and CDR2 sequences are SGHDT and YYEEEE. The CDR3 runs 16 amino acids, cysteine and phenylalanine included. Kept here is only the CDR3 DNA, which spans 48 bases and is read in frame from base 1.

The sequence derives from an adult with an advanced solid tumor such as melanoma, head and neck, liver or kidney cancer. The rearranged chain carries TRBV5-6 and TRBJ2-4; the D segment could be TRBD1, given 6 matching bases. The source was CD4+ or CD8+ T cells sorted from blood, collected in a trial of the OX40 agonist ivuxolimab. The CDR3 protein is CASSLGTALAKNIQYF. The DNA sequence is as follows: TGTGCCAGCAGCTTGGGGACAGCGCTAGCCAAAAACATTCAGTACTTC.